The clone carrying this T cell receptor beta chain appeared many times. The data derive from a study of T cells in Graves' hyperthyroidism and ophthalmopathy. The CDR3 covers 14 residues. V was clipped by 2 bases and J by 5 bases, with 12 bases between them. It was RNA transcripts that yielded the amplified TCR beta CDR3 regions. HTBI primers drove first-round RT-PCR of the TCR CDR3. TCRdb ran MiXCR on the multiplex PCR reads and lists one entry per CDR3 protein. The sample gives 500,000 to 750,000 distinct CDR3 sequences, 15% to 18% of which show up once; around 7.5% is in the top ten. The sequenced sample consisted of blood. This sequence originates from a woman in her twenties or thirties with Graves' hyperthyroidism. The genes are TRBV12-3 or TRBV12-4 and TRBJ1-1; D gene unclear. The CDR3 sequence is CASSLSADGTEAFF. The CDR3, as DNA: TGTGCCAGCAGTTTATCCGCGGATGGGACTGAAGCTTTCTTT.